These T cell receptor beta chains were read from a single sample in a study of T cell responses to AZD1222 COVID-19 vaccine. Produced via immunoSEQ multiplex PCR; TCRdb's table is partial and in-frame only. The sample holds around 80,000 clones, 83% seen once. Here the sequenced sample was peripheral blood, taken 28 days after the second AZD1222 dose. The receptors derive from an adult who received the AZD1222 COVID-19 vaccine. The CDR3 runs from the conserved cysteine through the conserved F or W. Each record gives: J gene, clone size, V gene, CDR3 length, D gene, CDR3 protein, CDR3 DNA. A D gene is named only where the DNA matches it firmly. Not every row has a clone size; where given, it reads once, few, many or a size class.

j_call: TRBJ1-1; clone_size: .; v_call: TRBV20-1; cdr3_length: 10; d_call: .; cdr3_aa: CSATDTEAFF; cdr3_nt: TGCAGTGCTACGGACACTGAAGCTTTCTTT
j_call: TRBJ2-7; clone_size: .; v_call: TRBV15; cdr3_length: 14; d_call: .; cdr3_aa: CATSRDQRTARQYF; cdr3_nt: TGTGCCACCAGCAGAGATCAGAGGACCGCCCGGCAGTACTTC
j_call: TRBJ2-7; clone_size: many; v_call: TRBV6-2/TRBV6-3; cdr3_length: 15; d_call: TRBD2; cdr3_aa: CASSIAGAISYEQYF; cdr3_nt: TGTGCCAGCAGTATAGCGGGAGCGATCTCCTACGAGCAGTACTTC
j_call: TRBJ1-1; clone_size: .; v_call: TRBV5-1; cdr3_length: 15; d_call: .; cdr3_aa: CASSTEGGLGTEAFF; cdr3_nt: TGCGCCAGCAGCACCGAGGGGGGGCTAGGCACTGAAGCTTTCTTT
j_call: TRBJ1-1; clone_size: .; v_call: TRBV30; cdr3_length: 14; d_call: .; cdr3_aa: CAWSVDTRDTEAFF; cdr3_nt: TGTGCCTGGAGTGTAGATACGAGGGACACTGAAGCTTTCTTT
j_call: TRBJ2-5; clone_size: once; v_call: TRBV24-1; cdr3_length: 15; d_call: .; cdr3_aa: CATSDREGISETQYF; cdr3_nt: TGTGCCACCAGTGACCGTGAGGGTATTTCGGAGACCCAGTACTTC
j_call: TRBJ2-3; clone_size: .; v_call: TRBV28; cdr3_length: 17; d_call: TRBD2; cdr3_aa: CASSPGLAGGPTDTQYF; cdr3_nt: TGTGCCAGCAGTCCGGGACTAGCGGGAGGGCCCACAGATACGCAGTATTTT
j_call: TRBJ2-1; clone_size: .; v_call: TRBV28; cdr3_length: 15; d_call: .; cdr3_aa: CASRGSGGRFYEQFF; cdr3_nt: TGTGCCAGCAGAGGATCAGGGGGGAGGTTCTATGAGCAGTTCTTC
j_call: TRBJ2-5; clone_size: .; v_call: TRBV7-2; cdr3_length: 13; d_call: .; cdr3_aa: CASSLGTSETQYF; cdr3_nt: TGTGCCAGCAGCTTAGGGACTTCAGAGACCCAGTACTTC
j_call: TRBJ1-2; clone_size: few; v_call: TRBV5-1; cdr3_length: 13; d_call: .; cdr3_aa: CASSLDQLRDYTF; cdr3_nt: TGCGCCAGCAGCTTGGACCAGTTACGGGACTACACCTTC
j_call: TRBJ1-5; clone_size: .; v_call: TRBV28; cdr3_length: 16; d_call: TRBD1; cdr3_aa: CASPPGQGALNQPQHF; cdr3_nt: TGTGCCAGCCCCCCAGGGCAGGGGGCCCTCAATCAGCCCCAGCATTTT
j_call: TRBJ1-2; clone_size: .; v_call: TRBV4-2; cdr3_length: 13; d_call: .; cdr3_aa: CASSQTRTVYYTF; cdr3_nt: TGTGCCAGCAGCCAAACTCGGACGGTGTACTACACCTTC
j_call: TRBJ2-7; clone_size: .; v_call: TRBV28; cdr3_length: 15; d_call: TRBD2; cdr3_aa: CASSTPAGASHEQYF; cdr3_nt: TGTGCCAGCAGCACCCCAGCGGGAGCATCCCACGAGCAGTACTTC
j_call: TRBJ1-3; clone_size: few; v_call: TRBV6-5; cdr3_length: 14; d_call: .; cdr3_aa: CASSYSSPGNTIYF; cdr3_nt: TGTGCCAGCAGTTACTCCAGTCCTGGAAACACCATATATTTT
j_call: TRBJ2-7; clone_size: .; v_call: TRBV19; cdr3_length: 14; d_call: .; cdr3_aa: CASNDGGTTYEQYF; cdr3_nt: TGTGCCAGTAACGATGGGGGGACCACCTACGAGCAGTACTTC
j_call: TRBJ1-6; clone_size: .; v_call: TRBV5-1; cdr3_length: 15; d_call: .; cdr3_aa: CASSFDGGVGSPLHF; cdr3_nt: TGCGCCAGCAGCTTCGACGGAGGGGTTGGTTCACCCCTCCACTTT
j_call: TRBJ2-7; clone_size: .; v_call: TRBV28; cdr3_length: 15; d_call: TRBD2; cdr3_aa: CASSASGKLAYEQYF; cdr3_nt: TGTGCCAGCAGTGCTAGCGGGAAATTAGCCTACGAGCAGTACTTC
j_call: TRBJ1-4; clone_size: .; v_call: TRBV5-1; cdr3_length: 15; d_call: .; cdr3_aa: CASSLVSADREKLFF; cdr3_nt: TGCGCCAGCAGCTTGGTGTCAGCCGACCGGGAAAAACTGTTTTTT
j_call: TRBJ2-3; clone_size: once; v_call: TRBV6-6; cdr3_length: 16; d_call: TRBD2; cdr3_aa: CASSLRTSGITDTQYF; cdr3_nt: TGTGCCAGCAGCCTCCGGACTAGCGGAATAACGGATACGCAGTATTTT
j_call: TRBJ1-2; clone_size: once; v_call: TRBV28; cdr3_length: 16; d_call: .; cdr3_aa: CASSTPAPGVNYGYTF; cdr3_nt: TGTGCCAGCAGTACCCCGGCCCCGGGGGTTAACTATGGCTACACCTTC
j_call: TRBJ1-1; clone_size: .; v_call: TRBV18; cdr3_length: 14; d_call: .; cdr3_aa: CASSPGGGNTEAFF; cdr3_nt: TGTGCCAGCTCACCAGGGGGCGGGAACACTGAAGCTTTCTTT
j_call: TRBJ2-7; clone_size: .; v_call: TRBV4-1; cdr3_length: 15; d_call: .; cdr3_aa: CASSQESSISYEQYF; cdr3_nt: TGCGCCAGCAGCCAAGAGTCCAGCATCTCCTACGAGCAGTACTTC
j_call: TRBJ2-1; clone_size: .; v_call: TRBV30; cdr3_length: 13; d_call: TRBD2; cdr3_aa: CAWSRLAGDEQFF; cdr3_nt: TGTGCCTGGAGTCGACTAGCGGGAGATGAGCAGTTCTTC
j_call: TRBJ1-3; clone_size: few; v_call: TRBV5-1; cdr3_length: 13; d_call: .; cdr3_aa: CASSDGHSAGIYF; cdr3_nt: TGCGCCAGCAGCGATGGACATTCCGCCGGCATATATTTT
j_call: TRBJ2-2; clone_size: .; v_call: TRBV27; cdr3_length: 14; d_call: .; cdr3_aa: CASSRIGHTGELFF; cdr3_nt: TGTGCCAGCAGTCGAATCGGGCACACCGGGGAGCTGTTTTTT
j_call: TRBJ2-7; clone_size: once; v_call: TRBV28; cdr3_length: 18; d_call: TRBD1; cdr3_aa: CASITSGGQGARVGEQYF; cdr3_nt: TGTGCCAGCATTACCAGCGGGGGACAGGGGGCACGGGTGGGCGAGCAGTACTTC
j_call: TRBJ1-2; clone_size: few; v_call: TRBV24-1; cdr3_length: 17; d_call: TRBD1; cdr3_aa: CATSDSGTGESYYGYTF; cdr3_nt: TGTGCCACCAGTGATTCCGGGACAGGCGAATCATACTATGGCTACACCTTC
j_call: TRBJ1-5; clone_size: .; v_call: TRBV7-9; cdr3_length: 15; d_call: .; cdr3_aa: CASSLGGSPNQPQHF; cdr3_nt: TGTGCCAGCAGCTTGGGGGGTTCTCCAAATCAGCCCCAGCATTTT
j_call: TRBJ2-1; clone_size: few; v_call: TRBV5-4; cdr3_length: 14; d_call: .; cdr3_aa: CASSQQREYNEQFF; cdr3_nt: TGTGCCAGCAGCCAACAAAGGGAGTACAATGAGCAGTTCTTC
j_call: TRBJ1-1; clone_size: once; v_call: TRBV6-5; cdr3_length: 13; d_call: .; cdr3_aa: CASHREGGTEAFF; cdr3_nt: TGTGCCAGCCACAGGGAAGGTGGCACTGAAGCTTTCTTT
j_call: TRBJ2-4; clone_size: once; v_call: TRBV11-3; cdr3_length: 14; d_call: TRBD1; cdr3_aa: CASSSDRGRDIQYF; cdr3_nt: TGTGCCAGCAGCTCCGACAGGGGGAGGGACATTCAGTACTTC
j_call: TRBJ2-7; clone_size: .; v_call: TRBV5-1; cdr3_length: 16; d_call: .; cdr3_aa: CASSNGQPTLSYEQYF; cdr3_nt: TGCGCCAGCAGCAACGGACAGCCCACTCTCTCCTACGAGCAGTACTTC
j_call: TRBJ1-5; clone_size: .; v_call: TRBV15; cdr3_length: 14; d_call: .; cdr3_aa: CATSRDRQNQPQHF; cdr3_nt: TGTGCCACCAGCAGAGATAGACAGAATCAGCCCCAGCATTTT
j_call: TRBJ2-3; clone_size: .; v_call: TRBV5-1; cdr3_length: 16; d_call: TRBD2; cdr3_aa: CASSFQGGSGTDTQYF; cdr3_nt: TGCGCCAGCAGCTTTCAGGGAGGGAGCGGTACAGATACGCAGTATTTT
j_call: TRBJ2-1; clone_size: few; v_call: TRBV7-8; cdr3_length: 15; d_call: .; cdr3_aa: CASSLRRGWFNEQFF; cdr3_nt: TGTGCCAGCAGCTTACGGAGGGGATGGTTCAATGAGCAGTTCTTC
j_call: TRBJ1-2; clone_size: .; v_call: TRBV27; cdr3_length: 12; d_call: TRBD1; cdr3_aa: CASRGQTYGYTF; cdr3_nt: TGTGCCAGCAGGGGACAGACTTATGGCTACACCTTC
j_call: TRBJ1-3; clone_size: few; v_call: TRBV19; cdr3_length: 14; d_call: .; cdr3_aa: CASSWRTAGNTIYF; cdr3_nt: TGTGCCAGTAGTTGGAGGACAGCTGGAAACACCATATATTTT
j_call: TRBJ1-2; clone_size: .; v_call: TRBV4-2; cdr3_length: 13; d_call: TRBD1; cdr3_aa: CASSRRQGDGYTF; cdr3_nt: TGTGCCAGCAGCCGTAGACAGGGGGATGGCTACACCTTC
j_call: TRBJ2-3; clone_size: .; v_call: TRBV19; cdr3_length: 16; d_call: TRBD2; cdr3_aa: CASSMGTSGRSDTQYF; cdr3_nt: TGTGCCAGTAGTATGGGGACTAGCGGGAGATCAGATACGCAGTATTTT
j_call: TRBJ2-7; clone_size: .; v_call: TRBV5-4; cdr3_length: 13; d_call: .; cdr3_aa: CASSLQGSYEQYF; cdr3_nt: TGTGCCAGCAGCTTGCAGGGATCCTACGAGCAGTACTTC
j_call: TRBJ2-7; clone_size: .; v_call: TRBV29-1; cdr3_length: 12; d_call: .; cdr3_aa: CSVEMASYEQYF; cdr3_nt: TGCAGCGTTGAGATGGCATCCTACGAGCAGTACTTC
j_call: TRBJ2-1; clone_size: .; v_call: TRBV25-1; cdr3_length: 15; d_call: TRBD2; cdr3_aa: CASSGGLAVDNEQFF; cdr3_nt: TGTGCCAGCAGTGGGGGACTAGCGGTTGACAATGAGCAGTTCTTC
j_call: TRBJ1-5; clone_size: .; v_call: TRBV28; cdr3_length: 15; d_call: .; cdr3_aa: CASSFLSDSNQPQHF; cdr3_nt: TGTGCCAGCAGTTTTCTCTCGGACAGCAATCAGCCCCAGCATTTT
j_call: TRBJ2-5; clone_size: few; v_call: TRBV28; cdr3_length: 12; d_call: .; cdr3_aa: CASSAPHRTQYF; cdr3_nt: TGTGCCAGCAGCGCCCCCCATAGGACCCAGTACTTC
j_call: TRBJ1-1; clone_size: .; v_call: TRBV28; cdr3_length: 13; d_call: .; cdr3_aa: CASRLAGGTEAFF; cdr3_nt: TGTGCCAGCAGGCTCGCGGGGGGCACTGAAGCTTTCTTT
j_call: TRBJ2-7; clone_size: .; v_call: TRBV7-2; cdr3_length: 14; d_call: TRBD1; cdr3_aa: CASSQGTGSGEQYF; cdr3_nt: TGTGCCAGCAGCCAGGGGACAGGGTCTGGGGAGCAGTACTTC
j_call: TRBJ2-6; clone_size: .; v_call: TRBV9; cdr3_length: 14; d_call: .; cdr3_aa: CASSVEAGANVLTF; cdr3_nt: TGTGCCAGCAGCGTAGAGGCTGGGGCCAACGTCCTGACTTTC
j_call: TRBJ1-1; clone_size: once; v_call: TRBV7-2; cdr3_length: 14; d_call: .; cdr3_aa: CASSLGLLVGEAFF; cdr3_nt: TGTGCCAGCAGCTTAGGCCTGTTAGTGGGGGAAGCTTTCTTT
j_call: TRBJ2-2; clone_size: .; v_call: TRBV12-3/TRBV12-4; cdr3_length: 12; d_call: .; cdr3_aa: CASSLEVGELFF; cdr3_nt: TGTGCCAGCAGCTTGGAGGTCGGGGAGCTGTTTTTT
j_call: TRBJ1-2; clone_size: few; v_call: TRBV5-1; cdr3_length: 13; d_call: .; cdr3_aa: CASSPQENYGYTF; cdr3_nt: TGCGCCAGCAGCCCACAGGAAAACTATGGCTACACCTTC
j_call: TRBJ1-1; clone_size: .; v_call: TRBV7-2; cdr3_length: 15; d_call: .; cdr3_aa: CASSLASHSNTEAFF; cdr3_nt: TGTGCCAGCAGCTTAGCGTCTCACAGTAACACTGAAGCTTTCTTT
j_call: TRBJ1-2; clone_size: .; v_call: TRBV5-1; cdr3_length: 15; d_call: .; cdr3_aa: CASSLAVGFNYGYTF; cdr3_nt: TGCGCCAGCAGCTTGGCCGTGGGGTTTAACTATGGCTACACCTTC
j_call: TRBJ2-3; clone_size: .; v_call: TRBV28; cdr3_length: 17; d_call: .; cdr3_aa: CASSLSTGSHRINTQYF; cdr3_nt: TGTGCCAGCAGTTTAAGCACAGGGAGCCATCGAATAAATACGCAGTATTTT